These T cell receptor beta chains were read from a single sample in a study of Ad26.COV2.S vaccination and SARS-CoV-2 variants. TCRdb keeps only in-frame clones here, not all; method: immunoSEQ multiplex PCR. The sample records a few hundred thousand clones, 87% being singletons. The sample consisted of peripheral blood, taken in a trial of Ad26.COV2.S vaccine versus placebo. The receptors derive from a person aged 18-65 years who received the Ad26.COV2.S COVID-19 vaccine or a placebo. CDR3s include the opening cysteine and the closing phenylalanine or tryptophan. The D gene is left open where the match is weak. The size entry is marked missing in some rows and otherwise reads once, few, many or a size class.

j_call d_call v_call clone_size cdr3_aa cdr3_nt
TRBJ2-6 - TRBV10-1 - CASSQGGAGANVLTF TGCGCCAGCAGTCAGGGTGGAGCTGGGGCCAACGTCCTGACTTTC
TRBJ2-1 TRBD2 TRBV3-1/TRBV3-2 - CASSRAPGLAGNEQFF TGTGCCAGCAGCCGCGCACCGGGACTAGCCGGTAATGAGCAGTTCTTC
TRBJ1-5 TRBD1 TRBV4-2 - CASSQADTTGAVQPQHF TGTGCCAGCAGCCAAGCCGACACGACAGGGGCTGTTCAGCCCCAGCATTTT
TRBJ1-3 - TRBV25-1 - CASGRGGPPSSGNTIYF TGTGCCAGCGGTCGAGGGGGACCGCCAAGCTCTGGAAACACCATATATTTT
TRBJ1-2 TRBD1 TRBV7-2 - CASSPTGGDYGYTF TGTGCCAGCAGCCCCACAGGGGGTGACTATGGCTACACCTTC
TRBJ2-1 TRBD2 TRBV9 few CASSHTGLAGNNEQFF TGTGCCAGCAGCCACACAGGACTAGCGGGGAACAATGAGCAGTTCTTC
TRBJ2-1 - TRBV28 - CASSWSAYNEQFF TGTGCCAGCAGCTGGAGTGCCTACAATGAGCAGTTCTTC
TRBJ2-3 - TRBV3-1/TRBV3-2 - CASSRGGYSTDTQYF TGTGCCAGCAGCAGAGGGGGGTACAGCACAGATACGCAGTATTTT
TRBJ2-7 TRBD2 TRBV19 few CASSIYSGISYEQYF TGTGCCAGTAGTATATATAGCGGGATATCCTACGAGCAGTACTTC
TRBJ2-3 - TRBV9 - CASSVGDFWGQSRSTDTQYF TGTGCCAGCAGCGTAGGAGATTTTTGGGGCCAGTCCCGTAGCACAGATACGCAGTATTTT
TRBJ1-5 - TRBV29-1 - CSVRGGVGQTYSNQPQHF TGCAGCGTCCGGGGAGGGGTTGGACAGACTTATAGCAATCAGCCCCAGCATTTT
TRBJ2-7 - TRBV4-2 - CASSPRQGQRASYEQYF TGTGCCAGCAGCCCTCGACAGGGCCAGCGGGCCTCCTACGAGCAGTACTTC
TRBJ1-4 - TRBV4-3 - CASSQVARDWNEKLFF TGCGCCAGCAGCCAAGTTGCCCGGGACTGGAATGAAAAACTGTTTTTT
TRBJ1-6 - TRBV21-1 - CASSKVYPGTDNSPLHF TGTGCCAGCAGCAAAGTTTATCCCGGGACAGACAATTCACCCCTCCACTTT
TRBJ2-3 TRBD2 TRBV14 - CASSQRTSGTTDTQYF TGTGCCAGCAGCCAAAGGACTAGCGGGACGACAGATACGCAGTATTTT
TRBJ2-3 TRBD2 TRBV7-6 - CASSSPGLAGHF TGTGCCAGCAGCTCCCCGGGACTAGCGGGCCACTTT
TRBJ1-2 - TRBV4-1 - CASSQVARVSPYGYTF TGCGCCAGCAGCCAAGTAGCTCGGGTATCTCCATATGGCTACACCTTC
TRBJ1-2 TRBD1 TRBV7-2 - CASSLDRGGYTF TGTGCCAGCAGCTTAGACAGGGGGGGCTACACCTTC
TRBJ2-7 - TRBV5-1 few CASALMDSSYEQYF TGCGCCAGCGCCCTAATGGACAGTTCCTACGAGCAGTACTTC
TRBJ1-4 - TRBV3-1/TRBV3-2 - CASSNNEKLFF TGTGCCAGCAGCAACAATGAAAAACTGTTTTTT
TRBJ1-4 - TRBV5-4 - CASSEPGGEKLFF TGTGCCAGCAGCGAACCCGGAGGGGAAAAACTGTTTTTT
TRBJ2-2 - TRBV20-1 - CSTTLAGELFF TGCAGTACCACACTCGCCGGGGAGCTGTTTTTT
TRBJ2-2 - TRBV28 once CASSQSGSNTGELFF TGTGCCAGCAGTCAAAGCGGGTCGAACACCGGGGAGCTGTTTTTT
TRBJ2-3 - TRBV7-2 - CASSLVRGVTDTQYF TGTGCCAGCAGCTTAGTCCGGGGAGTCACAGATACGCAGTATTTT
TRBJ2-3 TRBD2 TRBV7-6 - CASSLAGTSGGPWDTQYF TGTGCCAGCAGCTTAGCGGGGACTAGCGGTGGCCCGTGGGATACGCAGTATTTT
TRBJ1-5 - TRBV5-1 - CASSPGATDQPQHF TGCGCCAGCAGTCCAGGGGCTACCGATCAGCCCCAGCATTTT
TRBJ2-5 TRBD1 TRBV18 - CASSPGQGPETQYF TGTGCCAGCTCCCCCGGACAGGGACCGGAGACCCAGTACTTC
TRBJ1-3 - TRBV7-9 - CASSLSSSGNTIYF TGTGCCAGCAGCTTATCCAGCTCTGGAAACACCATATATTTT
TRBJ2-7 - TRBV5-5 once CASSPPTREYEQYF TGTGCCAGCAGCCCCCCTACGAGGGAATACGAGCAGTACTTC
TRBJ1-5 - TRBV21-1 - CASSNPIRDRANSNQPQHF TGTGCCAGCAGCAACCCTATCCGGGACAGGGCTAATAGCAATCAGCCCCAGCATTTT
TRBJ2-7 - TRBV7-8 - CASSRIGREQYF TGTGCCAGCAGCCGAATAGGACGCGAGCAGTACTTC
TRBJ2-1 - TRBV6-2/TRBV6-3 - CASSYTWVVDEQFF TGTGCCAGCAGTTACACATGGGTGGTCGATGAGCAGTTCTTC
TRBJ1-1 - TRBV7-9 few CASSPGANTEAFF TGTGCCAGCAGCCCTGGGGCAAACACTGAAGCTTTCTTT
TRBJ1-1 - TRBV6-5 - CASSSTGRTEAFF TGTGCCAGCAGCTCAACAGGGAGAACTGAAGCTTTCTTT
TRBJ1-1 TRBD1 TRBV10-2 - CASSEYTGVTEAFF TGCGCCAGCAGTGAGTACACAGGGGTCACTGAAGCTTTCTTT
TRBJ1-2 - TRBV3-1/TRBV3-2 - CASSQRGSQGGYTF TGTGCCAGCAGCCAACGGGGGTCTCAGGGTGGCTACACCTTC
TRBJ2-2 - TRBV9 - CASSSASNTGELFF TGTGCCAGCAGTAGCGCCTCGAACACCGGGGAGCTGTTTTTT
TRBJ2-1 TRBD2 TRBV3-1/TRBV3-2 - CASSHGWTSMDEQFF TGTGCCAGCAGCCACGGATGGACTAGCATGGATGAGCAGTTCTTC
TRBJ1-3 TRBD1 TRBV27 - CASSPGQGRPGNTIYF TGTGCCAGCAGTCCGGGACAGGGGCGACCTGGAAACACCATATATTTT
TRBJ2-7 TRBD2 TRBV30 - CASGAGSGSYEQYF TGTGCCTCCGGGGCGGGGAGCGGGAGTTACGAGCAGTACTTC
TRBJ2-5 TRBD2 TRBV5-1 - CASSLGLAGQETQYF TGCGCCAGCAGCTTGGGGCTAGCGGGCCAAGAGACCCAGTACTTC
TRBJ2-7 TRBD1 TRBV7-2 - CASSLVRGQGRNEQYF TGTGCCAGCAGCTTAGTTAGGGGACAGGGGCGCAACGAGCAGTACTTC
TRBJ2-7 TRBD2 TRBV27 once CASSSTGLAGGRSYEQYF TGTGCCAGCAGCTCAACGGGACTAGCGGGGGGGCGCTCCTACGAGCAGTACTTC
TRBJ2-5 TRBD2 TRBV5-1 - CASSLTSAEETQYF TGCGCCAGCAGCTTGACTAGCGCTGAAGAGACCCAGTACTTC
TRBJ1-1 - TRBV19 - CASSSAQGSTEAFF TGTGCCAGTAGTAGTGCGCAGGGGAGCACTGAAGCTTTCTTT
TRBJ1-5 - TRBV7-8 - CASSSGSLFSQPQHF TGTGCCAGCAGCTCGGGGTCCCTCTTCAGTCAGCCCCAGCATTTT
TRBJ2-1 - TRBV12-3/TRBV12-4 many CASSAGLNNEQFF TGTGCCAGCAGTGCTGGACTAAACAATGAGCAGTTCTTC
TRBJ2-3 TRBD1 TRBV29-1 - CSVRQGKTGDTQYF TGCAGCGTTCGCCAGGGGAAGACAGGGGATACGCAGTATTTT
TRBJ2-7 TRBD1 TRBV6-5 once CASRSGQGAYEQYF TGTGCCAGCCGGTCCGGACAGGGCGCCTACGAGCAGTACTTC
TRBJ1-6 - TRBV10-1 - CASSCKQLSNSPPHF TGCGCCAGCAGTTGCAAGCAATTATCCAATTCACCCCCCCACTTT
TRBJ1-2 - TRBV5-1 - CASSLTVGIYGYTF TGCGCCAGCAGCTTGACGGTGGGGATCTATGGCTACACCTTC
TRBJ1-2 TRBD1 TRBV19 - CASSRDRDYGYTF TGTGCCAGCTCAAGAGACAGGGACTATGGCTACACCTTC
TRBJ1-4 - TRBV5-1 - CASSPEGLINEKLFF TGCGCCAGCAGCCCCGAGGGCCTCATCAATGAAAAACTGTTTTTT
TRBJ1-2 - TRBV12-3/TRBV12-4 - CASSPSPYGYTF TGTGCCAGCAGTCCCTCCCCCTATGGCTACACCTTC
TRBJ1-1 TRBD1 TRBV19 - CASSGRTGVNTEAFF TGTGCCAGTAGTGGCCGGACAGGGGTGAACACTGAAGCTTTCTTT
TRBJ1-6 - TRBV9 - CASSVGDGNSPLHF TGTGCCAGCAGCGTAGGGGACGGAAATTCACCCCTCCACTTT
TRBJ2-7 TRBD2 TRBV6-2/TRBV6-3 - CASRPPGLEKQYF TGTGCCAGCAGACCTCCGGGACTAGAGAAGCAGTACTTC
TRBJ1-6 - TRBV18 once CASSPPSSQGNSPLHF TGTGCCAGCTCACCCCCCAGCTCTCAGGGGAATTCACCCCTCCACTTT
TRBJ2-6 TRBD2 TRBV5-4 - CASSFGLAARSGANVLTF TGTGCCAGCAGTTTCGGACTAGCGGCCCGCTCTGGGGCCAACGTCCTGACTTTC
TRBJ2-7 TRBD2 TRBV5-3 - CARSLTSGAPYEQYF TGTGCCAGAAGCCTGACTAGCGGGGCCCCCTACGAGCAGTACTTC